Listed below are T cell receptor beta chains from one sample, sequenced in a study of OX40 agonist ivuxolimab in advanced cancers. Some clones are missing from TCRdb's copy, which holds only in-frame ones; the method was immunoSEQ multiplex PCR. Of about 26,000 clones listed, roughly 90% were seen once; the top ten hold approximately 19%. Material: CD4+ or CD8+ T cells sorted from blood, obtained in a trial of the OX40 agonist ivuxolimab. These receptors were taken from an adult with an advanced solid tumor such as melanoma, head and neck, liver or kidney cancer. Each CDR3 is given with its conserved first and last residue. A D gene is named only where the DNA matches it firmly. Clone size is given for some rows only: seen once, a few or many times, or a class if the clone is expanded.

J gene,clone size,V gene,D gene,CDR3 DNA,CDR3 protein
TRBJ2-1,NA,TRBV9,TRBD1,TGTGCCAGCAGCGTAGCGGAGTGGGGCGGGACAGGGGCGTACAATGAGCAGTTCTTC,CASSVAEWGGTGAYNEQFF
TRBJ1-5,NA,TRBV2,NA,TGTGCCAGCAGTGACGATCTGTCCTTTTCGGGCAATCAGCCCCAGCATTTT,CASSDDLSFSGNQPQHF
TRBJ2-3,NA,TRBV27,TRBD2,TGTGCCAGCAGTGTGGGCAGCGGGGGAGATACGCAGTATTTT,CASSVGSGGDTQYF
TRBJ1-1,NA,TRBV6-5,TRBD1,TGTGCCAGCAGTTACCTGGGGGACAGAAGCACTGAAGCTTTCTTT,CASSYLGDRSTEAFF
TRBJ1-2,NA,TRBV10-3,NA,TGTGCCATCAGTGAGACTGGGGTAGTGGGGAACTATGGCTACACCTTC,CAISETGVVGNYGYTF
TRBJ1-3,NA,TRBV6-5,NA,TGTGCCAGCAGATTCCGGGACACGGGAAACACCATATATTTT,CASRFRDTGNTIYF
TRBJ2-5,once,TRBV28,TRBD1,TGTGCCAGTAATACAGGGGGCGGTGAGACCCAGTACTTC,CASNTGGGETQYF
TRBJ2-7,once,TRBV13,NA,TGTGCCAGCAGCCCGACGATATACTCCTACGAGCAGTACTTC,CASSPTIYSYEQYF
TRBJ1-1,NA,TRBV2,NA,TGTGCCAGCAGTGTTGAGGGGCCGTTAGAAGAAGCTTTCTTT,CASSVEGPLEEAFF
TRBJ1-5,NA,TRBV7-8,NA,TGTGCCAGCAGCACAGGACGGAATAGCAATCAGCCCCAGCATTTT,CASSTGRNSNQPQHF
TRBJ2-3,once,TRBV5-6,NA,TGTGCCAGCAGCTTCGTCGGCGCCACAGATACGCAGTATTTT,CASSFVGATDTQYF
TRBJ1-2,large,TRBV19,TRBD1,TGTGCCAGTAGTGACAGGGGATCTAACTATGGCTACACCTTC,CASSDRGSNYGYTF
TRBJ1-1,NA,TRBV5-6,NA,TGTGCCAGCAGCTTGAGGACAGTCCTTGACACTGAAGCTTTCTTT,CASSLRTVLDTEAFF
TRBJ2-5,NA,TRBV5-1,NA,TGCGCCAGCAGAGCTCTAGGGGATATAGACCAAGAGACCCAGTACTTC,CASRALGDIDQETQYF
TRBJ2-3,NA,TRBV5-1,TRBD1,TGCGCCAGCAGCTCAGGACAGGCTAGCACAGATACGCAGTATTTT,CASSSGQASTDTQYF
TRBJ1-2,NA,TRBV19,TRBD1,TGTGCCAGTAGTAGGACAGGGACCTATGGCTACACCTTC,CASSRTGTYGYTF
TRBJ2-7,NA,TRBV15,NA,TGTGCCACCAGCAGAACACAGGGTTCGTACGACCACGAGCAGTACTTC,CATSRTQGSYDHEQYF
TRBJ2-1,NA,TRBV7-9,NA,TGTGCCAGCAGCTCAACCACCGACATCGACTCCTACAATGAGCAGTTCTTC,CASSSTTDIDSYNEQFF
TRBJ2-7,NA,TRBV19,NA,TGTGCCAGTAGTATAACGTGGCCTCAAGGTACCTACGAGCAGTACTTC,CASSITWPQGTYEQYF
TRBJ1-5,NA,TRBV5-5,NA,TGTGCCAGCAGCTTGTTTCTCCGGGATCGCAATCAGCCCCAGCATTTT,CASSLFLRDRNQPQHF
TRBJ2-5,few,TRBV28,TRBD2,TGTGCCAGCAGACTTGTGGGGGGGGATCAAGAGACCCAGTACTTC,CASRLVGGDQETQYF
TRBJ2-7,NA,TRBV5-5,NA,TGTGCCAGCAGCTGGAGGGCCCTCTACGAGCAGTACTTC,CASSWRALYEQYF
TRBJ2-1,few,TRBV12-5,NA,TGTGCTAGTGGTTTGGGGGGCCATGAGCAGTTCTTC,CASGLGGHEQFF
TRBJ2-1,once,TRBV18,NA,TGTGCCAGCTCCCGGCTAGCTGGGATAAAGCCCAATGAGCAGTTCTTC,CASSRLAGIKPNEQFF
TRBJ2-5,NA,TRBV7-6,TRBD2,TGTGCCAGCAGCTTCCCTCGATTAGCGGGGAAAGAGACCCAGTACTTC,CASSFPRLAGKETQYF
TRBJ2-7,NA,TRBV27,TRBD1,TGTGCCAGCAGTTTTAACAGGGGGTACCACGAGCAGTACTTC,CASSFNRGYHEQYF
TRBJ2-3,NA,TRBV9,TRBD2,TGTGCCAGCAGCGGTCATTCCGGGACTAGCGGGATAGGGGTGAGAGATACGCAGTATTTT,CASSGHSGTSGIGVRDTQYF
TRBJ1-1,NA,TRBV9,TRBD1,TGTGCCAGCAGCGGGGGACAGGGTATCACTGAAGCTTTCTTT,CASSGGQGITEAFF
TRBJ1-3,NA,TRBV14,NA,TGTGCCAGCAGCCAAGACTCAGGATCTGGAAACACCATATATTTT,CASSQDSGSGNTIYF
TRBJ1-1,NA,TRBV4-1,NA,TGCGCCAGCAGCCACCTGACAGGTTCGTACACTGAAGCTTTCTTT,CASSHLTGSYTEAFF
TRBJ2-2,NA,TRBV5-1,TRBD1,TGCGCCAGCAGCTCGACAGGGAATGAAGACACCGGGGAGCTGTTTTTT,CASSSTGNEDTGELFF
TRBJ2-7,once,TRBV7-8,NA,TGTGCCAGCAGCTCGGGGACCAGATCCTACGAGCAGTACTTC,CASSSGTRSYEQYF
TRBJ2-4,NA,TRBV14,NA,TGTGCCAGCAGCCAACAAGGGGCCCGGTCCTACATTCAGTACTTC,CASSQQGARSYIQYF
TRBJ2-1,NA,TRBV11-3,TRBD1,TGTGCCAGCAGCGATCGGACAGGGGCAAATGAGCAGTTCTTC,CASSDRTGANEQFF
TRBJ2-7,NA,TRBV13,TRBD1,TGTGCCAGCAGCGGATTCGGACAGGGGACTACATACGAGCAGTACTTC,CASSGFGQGTTYEQYF
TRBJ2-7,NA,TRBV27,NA,TGTGCCAGCAGTTTAAAGGCAGGGGTACTCTACGAGCAGTACTTC,CASSLKAGVLYEQYF
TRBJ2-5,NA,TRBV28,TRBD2,TGTGCCAGCAGTTTAGAGATCGGGAGGAAAGAGACCCAGTACTTC,CASSLEIGRKETQYF
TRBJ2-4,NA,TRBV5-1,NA,TGCGCCAGCAGCGGCCGGGACCACGGCCACGGAAACATTCAGTACTTC,CASSGRDHGHGNIQYF
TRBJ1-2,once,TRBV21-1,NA,TGTGCCAGAGGGGGAGGGTGCCGTTGCTACACCTTC,CARGGGCRCYTF
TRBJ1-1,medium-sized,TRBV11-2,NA,TGTGCCAGCAGTCCGTACACTGAAGCTTTCTTT,CASSPYTEAFF
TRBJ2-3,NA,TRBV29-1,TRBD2,TGCAGCGTTCAAGGACTAGCGGACAAATACGGCACAGATACGCAGTATTTT,CSVQGLADKYGTDTQYF
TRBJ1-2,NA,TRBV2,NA,TGTGCCAGCAGTTTTTTAGATACGAGCTATGGCTACACCTTC,CASSFLDTSYGYTF
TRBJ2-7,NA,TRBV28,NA,TGTGCCAGCAGTTTGGGACTCCGTTACGAGCAGTACTTC,CASSLGLRYEQYF
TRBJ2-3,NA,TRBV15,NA,TGTGCCACCAGCGGTAGCGGCTCCACAGATACGCAGTATTTT,CATSGSGSTDTQYF
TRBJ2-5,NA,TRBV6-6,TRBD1,TGTGCCAGCAGTTACTTCCCAACAGGGGGAAGTGAGACCCAGTACTTC,CASSYFPTGGSETQYF
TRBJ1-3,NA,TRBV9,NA,TGTGCCAGCAGCCCTCTCTCTGGAAACACCATATATTTT,CASSPLSGNTIYF
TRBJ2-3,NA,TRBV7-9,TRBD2,TGTGCCAGCAGCTTAGCAAGACGGGAGGGCCGATTAGCGGATACGCAGTATTTT,CASSLARREGRLADTQYF
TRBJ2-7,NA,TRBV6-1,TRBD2,TGTGCCAGCAGTGAAGGGCGGGGGTTCTACGAGCAGTACTTC,CASSEGRGFYEQYF
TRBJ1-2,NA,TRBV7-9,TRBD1,TGTGCCAGCAGCTCCTCGACACAGGGGCAGGGAAACTATGGCTACACCTTC,CASSSSTQGQGNYGYTF
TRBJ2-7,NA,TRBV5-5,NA,TGTGCCAGCAGCTCCCCCGGGATCGCCTACGAGCAGTACTTC,CASSSPGIAYEQYF
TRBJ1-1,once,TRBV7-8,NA,TGTGCCAGCAGACATTGGGGTACAGCGCCCACGGCGAACACTGAAGCTTTCTTT,CASRHWGTAPTANTEAFF
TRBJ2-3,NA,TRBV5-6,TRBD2,TGTGCCAGCAGAGGGACTAGCGGGAAGGTAGATACGCAGTATTTT,CASRGTSGKVDTQYF
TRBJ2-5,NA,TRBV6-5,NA,TGTGCCAGCAGCCGCTACAGGGACCTAGAGACCCAGTACTTC,CASSRYRDLETQYF
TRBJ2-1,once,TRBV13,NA,TGTGCCAGCAGCTTAGGGGAGAGGGAGGCGTTCTTC,CASSLGEREAFF
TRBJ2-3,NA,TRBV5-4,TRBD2,TGTGCCAGCAGCTGGACTAGCCTGGGTGATACGCAGTATTTT,CASSWTSLGDTQYF
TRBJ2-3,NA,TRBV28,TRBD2,TGTGCCAGCTCCACTAGCGGTTACACAGATACGCAGTATTTT,CASSTSGYTDTQYF
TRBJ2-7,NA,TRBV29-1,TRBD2,TGCAGCGTTGATGAGGGAGGGAGCCACGAGCAGTACTTC,CSVDEGGSHEQYF
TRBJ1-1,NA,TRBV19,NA,TGTGCCAGTGCCGGGGACCCGGCTGAAGCTTTCTTT,CASAGDPAEAFF
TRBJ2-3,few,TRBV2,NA,TGTGCCAGCAGTCCGGATAGCACAGATACGCAGTATTTT,CASSPDSTDTQYF
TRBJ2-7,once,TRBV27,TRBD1,TGTGCCAGCAGGGAAAAGACAGGGTGGGATTACGAGCAGTACTTC,CASREKTGWDYEQYF